The 26 T cell receptor beta chains below were found in one sample sequenced in a study of shared clonotypes between healthy human individuals. Assay: immunoSEQ multiplex PCR; the TCRdb copy retains only in-frame clones and omits some. The data show around 720,000 clones, more than 70% seen once. Sample: memory CD4+ T cells sorted from blood. Documented subset: CD45RA-negative fraction. Receptors were obtained from a woman aged 30 to 39 in good health.

This rearrangement joins TRBV7-7 to TRBJ1-1; tentatively, D is TRBD1 (5 bases). Trimming took off 1 base at V and 6 bases at J, with 9 bases between the two ends. The CDR3 is made up of 13 amino acids. The germline CDR1 and CDR2 sequences are SSHAT and FNYEAQ (reference sequence). Written as DNA, the CDR3 is TGTGCCAGCAGCTTAGTCCGGGGGGCTGAAGCTTTCTTT. Amino acids: CASSLVRGAEAFF.

Here the CDR3 reads CSVGQVTYEQYF. CDR3 in DNA: TGCAGCGTAGGACAGGTAACCTACGAGCAGTACTTC. The V gene is TRBV29-1, the J gene TRBJ2-5, with TRBD1 identical over 7 bases. The J call is in doubt because the DNA end fits TRBJ2-7 better. This CDR3 comprises 12 residues. CDR1 and CDR2 (germline): SQVTM, ANQGSEA.

This chain connects TRBV5-6 to TRBJ2-7, with TRBD2 matching 11 bases. Losses at the gene ends were 4 bases for V and 3 bases for J; bases not matched to a gene: 6. Germline assignment: CDR1 SGHDT and CDR2 YYEEEE. The CDR3 runs 15 residues. The DNA of the CDR3 is TGTGCCAGCAGCCGCATAGCGGGAGGGTACTACGAGCAGTACTTC. Translating it yields CASSRIAGGYYEQYF.

The genes are TRBV13 and TRBJ2-7; D gene ambiguous. Germline lookup yields CDR1 PRHDT and CDR2 FYEKMQ (reference sequence). This CDR3 is built from 12 residues. Trimming pared 5 bases from V and 3 bases from J, leaving 8 bases between. The chain's CDR3 is CASSPTGYEQYF. CDR3 DNA: TGTGCCAGCAGCCCCACGGGCTACGAGCAGTACTTC.

V gene TRBV30 combines with J gene TRBJ2-7; D possibly matches TRBD1 or TRBD2 (5 bases each). Trimming took off 3 bases at V and 3 bases at J, with 15 bases between the two ends. Germline-derived CDR1 and CDR2 are GTSNPN and SVGIG (reference sequence). The CDR3 extends over 14 amino acids. CDR3 in DNA: TGTGCCTGGAGACCCGGGACGGTCCACTACGAGCAGTACTTC. Translating gives CAWRPGTVHYEQYF.

Comments on this clone: This specimen includes other DNA sequences encoding the same CDR3. The V and J genes are TRBV7-9 and TRBJ2-7, with 8 bases aligning to TRBD1. This CDR3 comprises 14 residues. V lost 1 base and J lost 5; bases outside the gene matches: 4. Germline V lookup: CDR1 SEHNR, CDR2 FQNEAQ (reference sequence). As DNA, the CDR3 is TGTGCCAGCAGCTTAGGACAGGGGAATCACGAGCAGTACTTC. As protein: CASSLGQGNHEQYF.

By its share, this clone is medium-sized. The V and J genes are TRBV5-4 and TRBJ1-1; no clear D gene. V lost 0 bases, J lost 4 bases, and 7 bases lay in between. Looked up from germline, CDR1 is SGHNT and CDR2 is YYREEE (reference sequence). This CDR3 is 13 amino acids long. The CDR3: CASSLGGRTEAFF. In DNA, the CDR3 is TGTGCCAGCAGCTTGGGAGGGCGCACTGAAGCTTTCTTT.

The rearrangement uses TRBV5-1 and TRBJ2-7; tentatively, D is TRBD1 (5 bases). Germline-derived CDR1 and CDR2 are SGHRS and YFSETQ. With 0 bases removed from V and 6 bases from J, the gap between germline ends came to 13 bases. This CDR3 has 14 residues. This CDR3 is CASSLATRAGEQYF. The CDR3, as DNA: TGCGCCAGCAGCTTGGCCACCAGGGCTGGCGAGCAGTACTTC.

The chain joins TRBV11-2 to TRBJ2-1; perhaps TRBD2 as D (6 bases). The CDR3 has 16 amino acids. The germline CDR1 and CDR2 sequences are SGHAT and FQNNGV. The V gene lost 0 bases and the J gene lost 1 base, with 10 bases spanning the gap. CDR3 sequence (DNA): TGTGCCAGCAGCTTAGACGGGAGTGGGTCCTACAATGAGCAGTTCTTC. Translation: CASSLDGSGSYNEQFF.

The rearrangement links TRBV6-5 to TRBJ1-4; D is uncertain. From germline, CDR1 is MNHEY and CDR2 SVGAGI. V was clipped by 6 bases and J by 7 bases, with 9 bases between them. The CDR3 spans 12 residues. CDR3 bases: TGTGCCAGCAGCAACCATGGTGAAAAACTGTTTTTT. Residues: CASSNHGEKLFF.

The rearrangement joins TRBV19 to TRBJ1-1; 8 bases fit TRBD1. The CDR3 has 15 residues. Trimming took 5 bases from V and 0 from J; bases not matched to a gene: 5. CDR1 and CDR2 (germline): LNHDA, SQIVND (reference sequence). The CDR3 loop reads CASSDRGGVNTEAFF. For the CDR3, the DNA is TGTGCCAGTAGTGACAGGGGAGGGGTGAACACTGAAGCTTTCTTT.

This clone came up many times. This rearrangement joins TRBV28 to TRBJ1-2; D not resolved. This CDR3 comprises 11 residues. CDR1 is MDHEN and CDR2 is SYDVKM in the germline V gene. V was trimmed by 5 bases and J by 7 bases, leaving 8 bases between them. CDR3 sequence (DNA): TGTGCCAGCAGTACCGACACTGGCTACACCTTC. Protein product: CASSTDTGYTF.

CDR3 residues: CASSLSEGQGTEAFF. The CDR3 nucleotides read TGTGCCAGCAGCTTAAGTGAGGGTCAAGGGACTGAAGCTTTCTTT. The chain has TRBV7-3 and TRBJ1-1; D unclear. V lost 1 base and J lost 5, with 14 bases in between. CDR3 length equals 15 residues. Germline V gives CDR1 SGHTA, CDR2 FQGTGA.

This rearrangement joins TRBV4-1 to TRBJ1-1; 7 bases match TRBD1. Germline assignment: CDR1 MGHRA and CDR2 YSYEKL. The CDR3 extends over 15 amino acids. The V and J ends lost 3 bases and 1 base, in that order; junction bases with no gene match: 5. CDR3 sequence (DNA): TGCGCCAGCAGCCACAGGGGGGGGACGAACACTGAAGCTTTCTTT. It translates to CASSHRGGTNTEAFF.

The gene calls are TRBV2 and TRBJ2-7; TRBD2 matches at 10 bases. Germline CDR1 and CDR2: SNHLY and FYNNEI. This CDR3 is 15 amino acids long. The ends lost 4 bases at V and 1 base at J; junction bases unmatched: 4. The CDR3 spells CASSVDSGRSYEQYF. CDR3 DNA: TGTGCCAGCAGTGTCGATAGCGGGAGGTCCTACGAGCAGTACTTC.

The sample holds one count of this clone. This rearrangement joins TRBV5-8 to TRBJ2-7; 7 nucleotides match TRBD2. V dropped 5 bases and J dropped 11; count of bases not matched to a gene: 22. The CDR3 sequence is 16 residues long. Germline CDR1 reads SGHTS; CDR2 reads YDEGEE. CDR3 protein: CASRSGTTLSLRVKYF. The CDR3 bases are TGTGCCAGCAGGTCCGGGACTACTCTTTCCTTACGAGTCAAGTACTTC.

The chain combines TRBV11-2 with TRBJ2-2, with 11 bases identical to TRBD2. Unmatched junction bases numbered 9, after V lost 5 bases and J lost 7 bases. Looked up from germline, CDR1 is SGHAT and CDR2 is FQNNGV. The CDR3 totals 16 residues. The CDR3 DNA reads TGTGCCAGCAGCCCCACTAGCGGGAGCTCTCGCGGGGAGCTGTTTTTT. Translation gives CASSPTSGSSRGELFF. Full variable domain (missing parts from reference TRBV11-2 and TRBJ2-2): EAGVAQSPRYKIIEKRQSVAFWCNPISGHATLYWYQQILGQGPKLLIQFQNNGVVDDSQLPKDRFSAERLKGVDSTLKIQPAKLEDSAVYLCASSPTSGSSRGELFFGEGSRLTVL.

V is TRBV28 and J is TRBJ2-7; D is possibly TRBD2 (5 bases). CDR3 length equals 15 residues. Germline-derived CDR1 and CDR2 are MDHEN and SYDVKM. Deletions cut 5 bases from V and 3 bases from J, with 17 bases between. The CDR3 loop is CASSPTTSEVYEQYF. CDR3 in DNA: TGTGCCAGCAGTCCCACTACTAGTGAGGTCTACGAGCAGTACTTC.

V usage is TRBV7-6 and J usage is TRBJ1-1, with 11 bases aligning to TRBD1. The ends lost 5 bases at V and 4 bases at J; junction bases unmatched: 15. In germline, CDR1 is SGHVS, CDR2 FNYEAQ. CDR3 length: 18 amino acids. CDR3 coding DNA: TGTGCCAGCAGCCCCGAACGGGACAGGGGGATAATTGGCACTGAAGCTTTCTTT. It codes for CASSPERDRGIIGTEAFF.

The CDR3 sequence: CASSVEPGSYEQYF. The CDR3 bases are TGTGCCAGCAGCGTAGAGCCAGGGTCCTACGAGCAGTACTTC. The J gene is TRBJ2-7, the V gene TRBV9; D possibly corresponds to TRBD1 (5 bases). The CDR3 consists of 14 residues. V was pared by 0 bases and J by 1 base, with 8 bases between. Germline-derived CDR1 and CDR2 are SGDLS and YYNGEE. Combining the CDR3 with reference TRBV9 and TRBJ2-7 gives the whole variable domain DSGVTQTPKHLITATGQRVTLRCSPRSGDLSVYWYQQSLDQGLQFLIQYYNGEERAKGNILERFSAQQFPDLHSELNLSSLELGDSALYFCASSVEPGSYEQYFGPGTRLTVT.

This clone appeared a single time. The V call is TRBV28, the J call TRBJ1-5, with D perhaps TRBD1 (5 bases). Germline V gives CDR1 MDHEN, CDR2 SYDVKM. V lost 8 bases, J lost 2 bases, and 19 bases lay in between. The CDR3 contains 16 residues. The CDR3 sequence: CASQGPRVRGNQPQHF. The CDR3 DNA is TGTGCCAGCCAGGGCCCACGCGTGCGGGGCAATCAGCCCCAGCATTTT. The whole variable domain, filled in from reference TRBV28 and TRBJ1-5, reads DVKVTQSSRYLVKRTGEKVFLECVQDMDHENMFWYRQDPGLGLRLIYFSYDVKMKEKGDIPEGYSVSREKKERFSLILESASTNQTSMYLCASQGPRVRGNQPQHFGDGTRLSIL.

For this clone: At the DNA level, this CDR3 is encoded by other sequences in the same sample as well. This chain links TRBV7-3 with TRBJ2-2; possible D gene TRBD1, 5 bases. CDR1 SGHTA and CDR2 FQGTGA come from the germline V gene. The CDR3 is 16 amino acids. The V gene lost 2 bases and the J gene lost 1 base, with 11 bases spanning the gap. CDR3 sequence: CASSLGGQGNTGELFF. The CDR3 nucleotides read TGTGCCAGCAGCTTAGGCGGCCAGGGGAACACCGGGGAGCTGTTTTTT.

This chain links TRBV29-1 with TRBJ1-1, with 9 positions matching TRBD1. V trimming: 4 bases; J trimming: 0 bases; junction bases outside the gene matches: 3. In germline, CDR1 is SQVTM, CDR2 ANQGSEA. This CDR3 spans 14 amino acids. CDR3 DNA sequence: TGCAGCGTTGGGGACAGGGCTATGAACACTGAAGCTTTCTTT. Translated, it gives CSVGDRAMNTEAFF.

This chain connects TRBV2 to TRBJ1-5, with 7 positions matching TRBD1. There are 16 residues in the CDR3. Germline V gives CDR1 SNHLY, CDR2 FYNNEI. J gave up 6 bases and V 3 bases, and 11 bases lay outside the gene matches. CDR3: CASSDLIRTGTQPQHF. For the CDR3, the DNA is TGTGCCAGCAGTGACCTTATTAGGACAGGCACTCAGCCCCAGCATTTT.

The chain has TRBV21-1 and TRBJ2-7; TRBD1 is taken as the D call from the table, unchecked against the DNA. TRBV21-1 is termed a pseudogene. This CDR3 has 13 amino acids. In DNA, the CDR3 is TGTGCCAGCACACAATACAGGGACAACGAGCAGTACTTC. Encoded protein: CASTQYRDNEQYF.

The chain combines TRBV25-1 with TRBJ2-2; 8 bases agree with TRBD2. V lost 2 bases and J lost 8; bases outside the gene matches: 10. This CDR3 spans 16 amino acids. Germline values: CDR1 MGHDK, CDR2 SYGVNS. CDR3 sequence reads: CASSERSGSSRGELFF. CDR3 bases: TGTGCCAGCAGTGAAAGGAGCGGGAGTTCTCGGGGGGAGCTGTTTTTT.